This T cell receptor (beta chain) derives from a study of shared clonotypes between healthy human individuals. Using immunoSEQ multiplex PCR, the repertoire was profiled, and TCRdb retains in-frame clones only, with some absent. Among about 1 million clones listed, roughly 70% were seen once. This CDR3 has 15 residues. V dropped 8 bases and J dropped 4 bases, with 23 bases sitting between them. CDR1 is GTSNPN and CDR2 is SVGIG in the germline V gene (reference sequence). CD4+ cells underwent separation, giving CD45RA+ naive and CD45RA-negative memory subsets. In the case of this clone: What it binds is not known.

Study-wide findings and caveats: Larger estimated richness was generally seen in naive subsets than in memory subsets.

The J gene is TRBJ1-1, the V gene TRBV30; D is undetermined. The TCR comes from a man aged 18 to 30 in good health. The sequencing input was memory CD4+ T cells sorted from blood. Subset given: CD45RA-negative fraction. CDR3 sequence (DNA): TGTGCCACGAAGGGCGGGGAAATTAGGGTCACTGAAGCTTTCTTT. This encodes CATKGGEIRVTEAFF.